What follows are 10 T cell receptor beta chains derived from one specimen sequenced in a study of spatial heterogeneity in lung cancer. Study findings and constraints: Mutation tallies in tumors tracked expanded intratumoral alpha and beta TCR counts.

Which antigens these TCRs recognize remains unknown. Each CDR3 protein is one row after TCRdb ran MiXCR on the 5' RACE reads. Of a few hundred distinct CDR3 sequences in the sample, around a fifth were seen once. As to time point: sample taken at primary tumor resection. The specimen comprised lung tumor tissue, sampled at surgery. The receptors stem from a male donor with early-stage non-small cell lung cancer.

In the case of this clonotype: For a library built for alpha chains, this beta chain is a stray read; little rests on its size. The J gene is TRBJ2-5, the V gene TRBV7-2, with 12 bases identical to TRBD2. The CDR3 runs 19 residues. Looked up from germline, CDR1 is SGHTA and CDR2 is FQGNSA. V was clipped by 1 base and J by 5 bases; unmatched bases: 14. The CDR3 DNA follows: TGTGCCAGCAGCTTAGGGGCCCCGGGACTAGCGGGTCTGGGGGAGACCCAGTACTTC. It codes for CASSLGAPGLAGLGETQYF.

This clonotype was seen a handful of times. Found in a library prepared for alpha chains, this beta chain is an off-target read, and its abundance has little meaning. This sequence joins TRBV2 and TRBJ2-2; D gene ambiguous. The CDR3 spans 14 residues. V dropped 3 bases and J dropped 4 bases, with 9 bases sitting between them. Germline CDR1 reads SNHLY; CDR2 reads FYNNEI. The chain's CDR3 is CASSDRLGTGELFF. In DNA, the CDR3 is TGTGCCAGCAGTGATAGGTTGGGCACCGGGGAGCTGTTTTTT.

On this clonotype itself: Found in a library prepared for alpha chains, this beta chain is an off-target read, and its abundance has little meaning. V gene TRBV9 combines with J gene TRBJ2-1; TRBD2 matches at 7 bases. The CDR3 sequence is 14 residues long. The V gene end was trimmed by 4 bases and the J gene end by 6 bases; junction bases not matched to a gene: 7. Germline values: CDR1 SGDLS, CDR2 YYNGEE. CDR3 sequence reads: CASSRDGGSNEQFF. DNA for the CDR3: TGTGCCAGCAGCAGGGACGGGGGGTCCAATGAGCAGTTCTTC.

Only a few counts were recorded for this clonotype. The size of this beta chain means little, since it is a stray read in a library made for alpha chains. V and J are TRBV28 and TRBJ2-7; D remains ambiguous. V was clipped by 6 bases and J by 4 bases, with 7 bases between them. Germline loops: CDR1 MDHEN, CDR2 SYDVKM. This CDR3 comprises 11 residues. For the CDR3, the DNA is TGTGCCAGCAGCCACACGTACGAGCAGTACTTC. It codes for CASSHTYEQYF.

Remarks on this clonotype: With the library built for alpha chains, this beta chain is off target and its frequency is not meaningful. This chain connects TRBV7-9 to TRBJ2-3, with 7 bases fitting TRBD2. The CDR3 runs 14 residues. V lost 5 bases, J lost 2 bases, and 4 bases stayed unmatched. The V gene's germline CDR1 is SEHNR and CDR2 FQNEAQ (reference sequence). Here the CDR3 reads CASSRLADTDTQYF. In nucleotides, the CDR3 is TGTGCCAGCAGCAGACTAGCCGACACAGATACGCAGTATTTT.

This clonotype was observed a handful of times. This beta chain was picked up by a library intended for alpha chains and is off target, so its count carries little meaning. The chain combines TRBV24-1 with TRBJ2-5; D is possibly TRBD1 (5 bases). Germline V lookup: CDR1 KGHDR, CDR2 SFDVKD. This CDR3 has 13 amino acids. V lost 3 bases and J 4 bases, leaving 8 bases between the germline ends. The DNA for the CDR3 is TGTGCCACCAGTGATCCAGGGATAGAGACCCAGTACTTC. Translating gives CATSDPGIETQYF.

On this clonotype itself: The library was built for alpha chains, so this beta chain is an off-target read and its size means little. V gene TRBV27 combines with J gene TRBJ2-7; possible D gene TRBD1, 7 bases. This CDR3 is 14 amino acids long. Germline CDR1 is MNHEY and CDR2 is SMNVEV (reference sequence). Trimming stripped 4 bases from V and 2 bases from J, with 12 bases between. Here the CDR3 DNA reads TGTGCCAGCAGTTATGGGGGGACAGCCTACGAGCAGTACTTC. The encoded protein is CASSYGGTAYEQYF.

This clonotype appeared a few times. Being off target in a library aimed at alpha chains, this beta chain has a size of little meaning. The chain links TRBV12-3 or TRBV12-4 to TRBJ2-1, with unresolved D. The germline V and J ends were trimmed by 2 bases and 5 bases, with 7 bases remaining between them. The CDR3 contains 13 residues. Here the CDR3 DNA reads TGTGCCAGCAGTTTATCCAGAGACAATGAGCAGTTCTTC. Translated, it gives CASSLSRDNEQFF.

This clonotype was seen a few times. This beta chain is a stray sequence in a library constructed for alpha chains; its clone size is not meaningful. This CDR3 reads CASSFGARNNEQFF. DNA for the CDR3: TGTGCCAGCAGTTTTGGGGCTAGAAACAATGAGCAGTTCTTC. V usage is TRBV12-3 or TRBV12-4 and J usage is TRBJ2-1; tentative D call: TRBD1 (5 bases). V was clipped by 3 bases and J by 5 bases, with 11 bases between them. This CDR3 has 14 residues.

This clonotype has just a few counts. This beta chain is an off-target read within a library intended for alpha chains, so its frequency means little. The chain carries TRBV3-1 and TRBJ2-5, with TRBD1 identical over 7 bases. Germline assignment: CDR1 LGHDT and CDR2 YNNKEL (reference sequence). V gave up 6 bases and J gave up 4 bases; unmatched junction bases: 5. The CDR3 covers 13 residues. CDR3 bases: TGTGCCAGCAGACGACAGGGCGGAGAGACCCAGTACTTC. Translation gives CASRRQGGETQYF.